Each of the 4 T cell receptor beta chains below was sequenced from the same sample in a study of T cells in Graves' hyperthyroidism and ophthalmopathy. Regions amplified from RNA transcripts were the TCR beta CDR3 regions. HTBI primers were the set used in a first-round RT-PCR of the TCR CDR3. TCRdb itself ran the multiplex PCR reads through MiXCR, one entry per CDR3 protein. Of some 350,000 distinct CDR3 sequences listed, approximately 15% are singletons. Sequenced: blood. The origin of the receptors is a woman aged 40 to 50 with Graves' ophthalmopathy.

About this clonotype: At one end, the junction sequence differs from germline, possibly due to a read error. V and J are TRBV12-3 or TRBV12-4 and TRBJ1-1; D gene uncertain. The CDR3 loop spans 10 amino acids. This CDR3 reads CASSLSSPDF. The DNA for the CDR3 is TGTGCCAGCAGTTTAAGTTCCCCAGACTTT.

This clonotype was seen at least ten times. This chain links TRBV7-2 with TRBJ1-2; D unresolved. Germline values: CDR1 SGHTA, CDR2 FQGNSA. Trimming left V 4 bases short and J 6 bases short, with 18 bases between. The CDR3 loop spans 15 amino acids. The DNA of the CDR3 is TGTGCCAGCAGCTCACGGAAACGGGAGGGAGATGGCTACACCTTC. It encodes CASSSRKREGDGYTF.

This chain uses TRBV12-5 with TRBJ1-1; D not resolved. Germline assignment: CDR1 LGHNT and CDR2 FRNRAP. CDR3 length: 14 amino acids. Trimming cost V 2 bases and J 0 bases, with 7 bases left between them. In DNA form, the CDR3 reads TGTGCTAGTGGTTTGCATAGTCTGAACACTGAAGCTTTCTTT. Translation: CASGLHSLNTEAFF.

This clonotype was recorded many times. The gene calls are TRBV19 and TRBJ1-2; the D is unclear. The V end was cut by 5 bases, the J end by 2 bases, with 9 bases between. CDR3 length equals 13 residues. Germline V gives CDR1 LNHDA, CDR2 SQIVND (reference sequence). In DNA form, the CDR3 reads TGTGCCAGTAGTCCCCGAGGGAACTATGGCTACACCTTC. Residues: CASSPRGNYGYTF.